Listed here is a single T cell receptor (beta chain). It was with 60 Vbeta and 13 Jbeta primers that the PCR ran. TCRdb keeps only in-frame clones here, not all; method: immunoSEQ multiplex PCR. The sample yields tens of thousands of clones, 60% to 80% seen once. CDR3 length: 14 residues. Trimming left V 0 bases short and J 4 bases short, with 8 bases between. Germline lookup yields CDR1 LGHNA and CDR2 YNFKEQ. The data were taken from a study of cytomegalovirus exposure and HLA in healthy donors. This sequence was found in a man aged 40-55 years in good health and CMV-seropositive. This chain links TRBV4-2 with TRBJ2-3; D unresolved. Sequenced material: PBMCs. The CDR3 region has the DNA TGTGCCAGCAGCCAAGATTCAGGCCCAGATACGCAGTATTTT. Its translation: CASSQDSGPDTQYF.